This is a list of T cell receptor beta chains from one sample in a study of cytomegalovirus exposure and HLA in healthy donors. Profiled with immunoSEQ multiplex PCR; TCRdb holds only in-frame clones, not every one. The sample holds approximately 280,000 clones, around 86% seen once. Sequencing input: PBMCs. The receptors derive from a man aged 40-49 years in good health and CMV-seropositive. Each CDR3 is given with its conserved first and last residue.

CASSDRLTVNYGYTF | 15 | TRBV9
CASSLDTRGTDTQYF | 15 | TRBV11-3
CATLRGGNTEAFF | 13 | TRBV6-1
CASRGDRGWQPQHF | 14 | TRBV19
CASSMLADHQETQYF | 15 | TRBV5-1
CSVEDPSYEQYF | 12 | TRBV29-1
CASSRDRGETQYF | 13 | TRBV7-2
CASSAGQTNTGELFF | 15 | TRBV4-1
CSAQYQETQYF | 11 | TRBV29-1
CASSFGQGRKGDQPQHF | 17 | TRBV19
CASSPGLVYEQFF | 13 | TRBV4-3
CSSSSQEGQANTEAFF | 16 | TRBV7-9
CASSGRQGVNTIYF | 14 | TRBV9
CASSPRDRVYEQYF | 14 | TRBV7-9
CATSRDRTGVRGNTIYF | 17 | TRBV15
CASSQDRGFYEQYF | 14 | TRBV4-1
CASSHSPVTSGYPNTGELFF | 20 | TRBV14
CAGCLQNTGELFF | 13 | TRBV2